This TCR beta chain was recovered during a study of T cells in Graves' hyperthyroidism and ophthalmopathy. As for this clonotype: This may come from a read error, since a much larger clone is one base off.

RNA transcripts were the template for amplifying TCR beta CDR3 regions. First-round RT-PCR targeting the TCR CDR3 was performed with the HTBI primer set. TCRdb analysed the multiplex PCR reads with MiXCR anew, one entry per CDR3 protein. The table lists roughly 280,000 distinct CDR3 sequences, 20% to 25% of them singletons, with 64% in the top ten. The CDR3 runs to 13 residues. The V end was cut by 3 bases, the J end by 6 bases, with 11 bases between. In germline, CDR1 is LGHDT, CDR2 YNNKEL (reference sequence). This clonotype was obtained from a man younger than 45 with Graves' ophthalmopathy. The rearrangement links TRBV3-1 to TRBJ1-1, with D possibly TRBD1 on 6 matching bases. Specimen: blood. In DNA form, the CDR3 reads TGTGCCAGCAGCCACCAGGGGACCGCTGAAGCTTTCTTT. Translating it yields CASSHQGTAEAFF.